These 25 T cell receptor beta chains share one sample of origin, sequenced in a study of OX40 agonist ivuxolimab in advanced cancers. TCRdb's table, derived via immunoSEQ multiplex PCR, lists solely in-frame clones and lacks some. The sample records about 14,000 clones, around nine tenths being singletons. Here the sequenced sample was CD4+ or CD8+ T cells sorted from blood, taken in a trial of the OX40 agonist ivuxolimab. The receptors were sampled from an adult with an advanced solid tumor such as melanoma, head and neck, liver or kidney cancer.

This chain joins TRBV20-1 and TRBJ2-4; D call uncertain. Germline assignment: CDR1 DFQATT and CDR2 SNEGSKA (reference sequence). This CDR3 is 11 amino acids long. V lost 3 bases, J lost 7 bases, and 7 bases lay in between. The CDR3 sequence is CSASERNIQYF. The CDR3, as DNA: TGCAGTGCTAGTGAGAGGAACATTCAGTACTTC.

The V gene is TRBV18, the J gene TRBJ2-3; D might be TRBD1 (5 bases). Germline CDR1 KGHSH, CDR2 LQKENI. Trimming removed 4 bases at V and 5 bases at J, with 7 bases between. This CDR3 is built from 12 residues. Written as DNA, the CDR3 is TGTGCCAGCTCACTAGACAGAGATACGCAGTATTTT. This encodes CASSLDRDTQYF.

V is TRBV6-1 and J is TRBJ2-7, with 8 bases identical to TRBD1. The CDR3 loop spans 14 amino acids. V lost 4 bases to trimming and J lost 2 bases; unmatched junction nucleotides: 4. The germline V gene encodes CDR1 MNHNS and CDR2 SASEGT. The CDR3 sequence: CASSGTGGPYEQYF. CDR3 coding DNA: TGTGCCAGCAGTGGAACAGGGGGTCCCTACGAGCAGTACTTC.

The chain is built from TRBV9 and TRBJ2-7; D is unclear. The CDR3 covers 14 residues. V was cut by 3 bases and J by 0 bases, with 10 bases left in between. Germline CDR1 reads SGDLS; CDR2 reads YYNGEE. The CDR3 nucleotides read TGTGCCAGCAGCGCCCTTAGTAGCTCCTACGAGCAGTACTTC. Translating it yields CASSALSSSYEQYF.

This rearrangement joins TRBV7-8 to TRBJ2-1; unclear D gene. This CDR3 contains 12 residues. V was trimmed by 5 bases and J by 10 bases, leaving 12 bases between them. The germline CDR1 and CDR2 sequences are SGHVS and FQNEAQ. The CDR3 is CASSRHLGEQFF. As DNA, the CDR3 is TGTGCCAGCAGCCGACATCTGGGGGAGCAGTTCTTC.

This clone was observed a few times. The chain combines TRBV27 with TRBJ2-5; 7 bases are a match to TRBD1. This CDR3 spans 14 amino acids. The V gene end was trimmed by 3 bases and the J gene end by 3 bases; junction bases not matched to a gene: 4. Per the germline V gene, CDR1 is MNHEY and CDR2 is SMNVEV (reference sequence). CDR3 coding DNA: TGTGCCAGCAGTTTGACAGGGTGGAAAGAGACCCAGTACTTC. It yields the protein CASSLTGWKETQYF.

CDR3 nucleotides: TGTGCCAGCAGCTTCTGGCAGGTCTCTGGAAACACCATATATTTT. Its translation is CASSFWQVSGNTIYF. The V call is TRBV13, the J call TRBJ1-3; D uncertain. CDR1 and CDR2 from the germline V gene are PRHDT and FYEKMQ (reference sequence). Trimming removed 3 bases from V and 0 bases from J, with 9 bases in between. The CDR3 extends over 15 amino acids. Using reference TRBV13 and TRBJ1-3 for the parts outside the CDR3, the full variable domain is AAGVIQSPRHLIKEKRETATLKCYPIPRHDTVYWYQQGPGQDPQFLISFYEKMQSDKGSIPDRFSAQQFSDYHSELNMSSLELGDSALYFCASSFWQVSGNTIYFGEGSWLTVV.

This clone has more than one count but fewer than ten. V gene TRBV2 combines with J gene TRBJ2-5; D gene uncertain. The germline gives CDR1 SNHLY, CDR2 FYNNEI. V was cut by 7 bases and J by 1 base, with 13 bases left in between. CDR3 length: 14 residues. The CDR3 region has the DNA TGTGCCAGCAAGGATCGAACAGTCCAAGAGACCCAGTACTTC. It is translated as CASKDRTVQETQYF. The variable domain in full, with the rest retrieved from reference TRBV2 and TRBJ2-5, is EPEVTQTPSHQVTQMGQEVILRCVPISNHLYFYWYRQILGQKVEFLVSFYNNEISEKSEIFDDQFSVERPDGSNFTLKIRSTKLEDSAMYFCASKDRTVQETQYFGPGTRLLVL.

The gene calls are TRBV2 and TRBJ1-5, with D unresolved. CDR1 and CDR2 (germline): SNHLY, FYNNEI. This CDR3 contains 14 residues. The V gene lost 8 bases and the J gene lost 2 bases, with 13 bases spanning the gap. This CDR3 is CASGRGFGNQPQHF. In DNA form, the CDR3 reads TGTGCCAGCGGTCGGGGTTTTGGCAATCAGCCCCAGCATTTT.

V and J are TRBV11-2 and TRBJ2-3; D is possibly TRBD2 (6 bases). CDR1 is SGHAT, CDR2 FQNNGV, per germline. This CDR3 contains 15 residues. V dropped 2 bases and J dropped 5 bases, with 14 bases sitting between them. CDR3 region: CASSLQAGQGDTQYF. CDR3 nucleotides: TGTGCCAGCAGCTTACAGGCGGGGCAAGGAGATACGCAGTATTTT.

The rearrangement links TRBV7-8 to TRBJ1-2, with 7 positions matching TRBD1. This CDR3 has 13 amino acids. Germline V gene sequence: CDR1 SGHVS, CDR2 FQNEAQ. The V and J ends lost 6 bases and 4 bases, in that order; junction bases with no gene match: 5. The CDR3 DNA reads TGTGCCAGCAGATCCGGGACAGCCTATGGCTACACCTTC. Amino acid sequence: CASRSGTAYGYTF.

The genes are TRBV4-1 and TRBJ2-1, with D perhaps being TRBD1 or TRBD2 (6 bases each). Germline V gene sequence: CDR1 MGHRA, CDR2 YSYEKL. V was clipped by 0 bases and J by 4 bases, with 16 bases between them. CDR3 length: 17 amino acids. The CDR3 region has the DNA TGCGCCAGCAGCCAAGAGAAGACAGGACTAACATACAATGAGCAGTTCTTC. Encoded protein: CASSQEKTGLTYNEQFF.

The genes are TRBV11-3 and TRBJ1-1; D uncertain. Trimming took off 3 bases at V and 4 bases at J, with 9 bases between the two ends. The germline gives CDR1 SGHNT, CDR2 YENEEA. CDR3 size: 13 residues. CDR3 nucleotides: TGTGCCAGCAGCTTCCAGTCGGGCACTGAAGCTTTCTTT. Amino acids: CASSFQSGTEAFF.

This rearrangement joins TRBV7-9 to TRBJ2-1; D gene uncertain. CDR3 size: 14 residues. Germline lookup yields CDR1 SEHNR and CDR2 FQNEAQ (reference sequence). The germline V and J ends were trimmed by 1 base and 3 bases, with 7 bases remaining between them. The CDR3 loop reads CASSLGLSYNEQFF. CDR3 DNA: TGTGCCAGCAGCTTAGGACTGAGCTACAATGAGCAGTTCTTC.

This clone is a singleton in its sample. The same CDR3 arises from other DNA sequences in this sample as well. CDR3 amino acids: CASSPSLLGPSAQYF. Here the CDR3 DNA reads TGTGCCAGCAGCCCATCCCTCTTGGGGCCCTCGGCCCAGTACTTC. The chain is built from TRBV7-9 and TRBJ2-5, with D possibly matching TRBD1 (5 bases). The CDR3 loop spans 15 amino acids. CDR1 is SEHNR and CDR2 is FQNEAQ in the germline V gene (reference sequence). Trimming stripped 5 bases from V and 9 bases from J, with 22 bases between.

This chain's CDR3 is CASSWGTGELFF. CDR3 bases: TGTGCCAGTAGTTGGGGGACCGGGGAGCTGTTTTTT. This chain joins TRBV19 and TRBJ2-2; D may be TRBD1 or TRBD2 (5 bases each). Germline assignment: CDR1 LNHDA and CDR2 SQIVND (reference sequence). V was shortened by 5 bases and J by 5 bases, with 6 bases between the two germline ends. There are 12 residues in the CDR3.

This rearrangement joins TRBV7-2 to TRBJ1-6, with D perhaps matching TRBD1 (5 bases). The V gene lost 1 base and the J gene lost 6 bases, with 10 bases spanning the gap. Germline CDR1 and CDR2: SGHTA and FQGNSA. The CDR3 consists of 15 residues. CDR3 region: CASSLGSGSNSPLHF. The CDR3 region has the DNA TGTGCCAGCAGCTTAGGGTCAGGGTCTAATTCACCCCTCCACTTT.

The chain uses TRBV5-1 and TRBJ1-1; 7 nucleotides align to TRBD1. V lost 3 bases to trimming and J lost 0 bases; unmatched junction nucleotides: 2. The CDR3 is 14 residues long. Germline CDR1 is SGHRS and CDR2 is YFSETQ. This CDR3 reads CASSWDRMNTEAFF. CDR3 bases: TGCGCCAGCAGCTGGGACAGAATGAACACTGAAGCTTTCTTT. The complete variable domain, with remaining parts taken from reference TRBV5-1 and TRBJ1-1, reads KAGVTQTPRYLIKTRGQQVTLSCSPISGHRSVSWYQQTPGQGLQFLFEYFSETQRNKGNFPGRFSGRQFSNSRSEMNVSTLELGDSALYLCASSWDRMNTEAFFGQGTRLTVV.

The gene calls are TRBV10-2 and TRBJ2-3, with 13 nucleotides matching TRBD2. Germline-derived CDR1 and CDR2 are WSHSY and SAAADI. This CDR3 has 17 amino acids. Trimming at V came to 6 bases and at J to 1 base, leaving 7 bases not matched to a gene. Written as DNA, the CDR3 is TGCGCCAGCAGCTTGAGGGGGACTAGCGGGGGCACAGATACGCAGTATTTT. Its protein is CASSLRGTSGGTDTQYF.

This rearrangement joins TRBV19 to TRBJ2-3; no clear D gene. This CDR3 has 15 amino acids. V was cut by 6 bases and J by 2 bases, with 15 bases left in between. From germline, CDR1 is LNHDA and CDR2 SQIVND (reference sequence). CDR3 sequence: CASSLTSPVTDTQYF. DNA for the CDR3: TGTGCCAGTAGCCTTACCAGTCCCGTCACAGATACGCAGTATTTT.

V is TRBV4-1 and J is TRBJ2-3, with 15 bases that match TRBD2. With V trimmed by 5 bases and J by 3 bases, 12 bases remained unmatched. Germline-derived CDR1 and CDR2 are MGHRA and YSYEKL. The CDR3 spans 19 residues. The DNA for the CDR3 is TGCGCCAGCAGCTACCGTTCCGGGACTAGCGGGGGGTGGACAGATACGCAGTATTTT. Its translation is CASSYRSGTSGGWTDTQYF.

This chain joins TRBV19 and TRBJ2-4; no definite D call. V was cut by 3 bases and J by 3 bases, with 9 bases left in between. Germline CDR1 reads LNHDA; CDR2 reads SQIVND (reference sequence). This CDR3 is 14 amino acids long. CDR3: CASSITWVKNIQYF. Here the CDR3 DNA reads TGTGCCAGTAGTATTACATGGGTCAAAAACATTCAGTACTTC.

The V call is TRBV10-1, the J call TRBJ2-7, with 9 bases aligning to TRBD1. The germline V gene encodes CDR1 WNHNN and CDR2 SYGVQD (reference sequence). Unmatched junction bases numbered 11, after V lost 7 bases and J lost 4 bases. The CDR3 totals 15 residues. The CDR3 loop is CASNRGTGYSYEQYF. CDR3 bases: TGCGCCAGCAACAGAGGGACAGGGTATTCTTACGAGCAGTACTTC.

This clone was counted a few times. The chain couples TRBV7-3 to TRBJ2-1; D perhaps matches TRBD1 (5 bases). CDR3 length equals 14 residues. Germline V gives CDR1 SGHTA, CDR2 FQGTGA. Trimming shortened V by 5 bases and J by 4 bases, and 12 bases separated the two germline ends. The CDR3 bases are TGTGCCAGCAGCCCTGGAAGGGGTTACAATGAGCAGTTCTTC. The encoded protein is CASSPGRGYNEQFF.

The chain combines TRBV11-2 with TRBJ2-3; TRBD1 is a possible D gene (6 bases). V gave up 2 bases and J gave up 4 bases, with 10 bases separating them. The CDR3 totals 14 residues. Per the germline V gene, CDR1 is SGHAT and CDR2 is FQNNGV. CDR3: CASSLLGASDTQYF. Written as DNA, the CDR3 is TGTGCCAGCAGCTTACTGGGGGCCTCAGATACGCAGTATTTT. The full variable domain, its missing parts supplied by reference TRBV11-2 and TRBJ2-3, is EAGVAQSPRYKIIEKRQSVAFWCNPISGHATLYWYQQILGQGPKLLIQFQNNGVVDDSQLPKDRFSAERLKGVDSTLKIQPAKLEDSAVYLCASSLLGASDTQYFGPGTRLTVL.